This T cell receptor beta chain was documented in a study of tumor-infiltrating lymphocytes in primary liver carcinoma (dated by TCRdb to 2017 to 2019). Background for the entire study: Between late 2015 and 2016, roughly five patients in China with histopathologically diagnosed primary liver carcinoma had surgical resection. Repertoires from technical replicates were highly reproducible, with mean shared-clone rates roughly 0.87 and correlation coefficients above 0.95. Roughly 3.5 to 8 million productive TCRbeta reads were obtained per sample, and no significant difference in read depth was found between tissue types. The five patients, three men and two women aged 30 to 69 years, had hepatocellular carcinoma (four) or combined HCC and intrahepatic cholangiocarcinoma (one). A total of 35 or so specimens from 5 patients went through TCRbeta repertoire sequencing, namely 25 tumor regions, 5 adjacent noncancerous liver tissues and 5 peripheral blood samples. TCRbeta repertoire sequencing, expression microarrays and whole-exome sequencing were combined in the study across five regions of each liver tumor, with adjacent normal tissue and blood also included. The five patients had tumors staged T1-T3 N0M0, with maximum diameters ranging from 4.2 to 10 cm.

Points the paper makes about the study in general: Compared with blood, tumors had a significantly larger share of the repertoire taken up by the top 250 clones (p = 0.039). Pairs of tumor regions showed greater repertoire overlap (mean roughly 35%) than tumor-adjacent pairs (roughly 17%) or tumor-blood pairs (about 14%), which is consistent with antigen-driven expansion. Bulk unsorted samples precluded comparing CD4+ and CD8+ T cell repertoires. The study included only four to six patients, and the authors note findings should be validated in a larger study. Because sequencing covered only the TCR beta chain and unpaired alpha chains were not captured, true repertoire diversity is likely underestimated.

Blood RNA was extracted from unsorted whole blood with TRIzol reagent; germline DNA came from the DNeasy Blood & Tissue kit. At the time of sampling, the patients had chronic HBV infection and had not received any treatment. Before surgery, approximately 3.6 milliliters of peripheral blood were drawn into K2EDTA tubes. A remark on this clonotype: Its antigen specificity is not known. The junction shows a germline mismatch at one end, possibly a read error.

TCRbeta-specific cDNA was reverse-transcribed from 500 ng total RNA using a constant-region primer and ProtoScript II reverse transcriptase. TCRbeta libraries were built with three nested multiplex PCR rounds, a slightly modified ARM-PCR procedure. Each of the first two PCR rounds ran for roughly 9 cycles using multiplex TRBV1-TRBV30 forward primers together with a Cbeta reverse primer. Sample barcodes and Illumina adapters were added in a final 25-cycle PCR with Deep VentR polymerase. Before sequencing, amplicons between 200 and 500 bp were purified from gel using a QIAquick gel extraction kit. The TCRbeta amplicons were sequenced with 250-bp paired-end reads on an Illumina HiSeq 2500. As for how the authors treated the data: Reads were quality-trimmed with Trimmomatic v0.33, and paired reads were merged with FLASH v1.2.11 to recover full CDR3 sequences. MiGEC v1.2.1b assigned V, D and J germline segments to the rearranged TCRbeta sequences. Clonotype statistics and Shannon-Wiener diversity indices were calculated with VDJtools v1.0.0. Except for diversity analysis, only each sample's 250 most abundant clonotypes were used in subsequent analyses to reduce sampling bias. Through fastp at Q25 and MiXCR, TCRdb rebuilt clones from the public reads, retaining in-frame beta chains. Identical CDR3 proteins give one entry, which carries the most common genes and DNA. The authors' filters were not applied to this entry. Here the sample has hundreds of thousands of distinct CDR3 sequences; around three fifths occur a single time. Over 15% of the sample belongs to the ten largest clones.

CDR1 and CDR2 are drawn from the germline V gene: SGHAT, FQNNGV. Its CDR3 holds 16 amino acids, cysteine through phenylalanine. The only DNA kept is the CDR3, 48 bases in frame from the first base. Here the chain combines TRBV11-2 and TRBJ2-5, and 9 junctional nucleotides match TRBD2. The TCR originated in a woman in her thirties with primary liver carcinoma and hepatitis B virus infection. Sequencing was done on a sample of peripheral blood. For the CDR3, the sequence is CASSLGRTSDRETQYF. In nucleotides, the sequence is TGTGCCAGTAGCTTAGGCCGGACTAGCGACAGGGAGACCCAGTACTTC. The CDR3, completed at both ends by the reference TRBV11-2 and TRBJ2-5 genes, gives the full variable domain EAGVAQSPRYKIIEKRQSVAFWCNPISGHATLYWYQQILGQGPKLLIQFQNNGVVDDSQLPKDRFSAERLKGVDSTLKIQPAKLEDSAVYLCASSLGRTSDRETQYFGPGTRLLVL.